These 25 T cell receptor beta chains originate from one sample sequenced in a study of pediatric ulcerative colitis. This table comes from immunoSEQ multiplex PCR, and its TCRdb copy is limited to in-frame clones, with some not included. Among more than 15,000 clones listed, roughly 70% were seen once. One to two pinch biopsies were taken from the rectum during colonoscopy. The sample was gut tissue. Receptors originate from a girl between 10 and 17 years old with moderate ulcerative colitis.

CDR3 bases: TGTGCCAGCAGTGGAGGGGGGGTTCACACCTTC. Amino acids: CASSGGGVHTF. The gene calls are TRBV27 and TRBJ1-2, with D perhaps TRBD1 (6 bases). CDR1 is MNHEY, CDR2 SMNVEV, per germline (reference sequence). V lost 5 bases, J lost 12 bases, and 13 bases lay in between. CDR3 size: 11 residues.

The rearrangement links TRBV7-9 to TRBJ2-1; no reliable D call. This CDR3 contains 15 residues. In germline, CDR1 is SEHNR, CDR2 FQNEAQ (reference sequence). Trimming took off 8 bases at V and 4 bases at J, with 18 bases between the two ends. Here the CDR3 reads CASEYLVVLYNEQFF. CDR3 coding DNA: TGTGCCAGCGAGTATTTAGTTGTACTATACAATGAGCAGTTCTTC.

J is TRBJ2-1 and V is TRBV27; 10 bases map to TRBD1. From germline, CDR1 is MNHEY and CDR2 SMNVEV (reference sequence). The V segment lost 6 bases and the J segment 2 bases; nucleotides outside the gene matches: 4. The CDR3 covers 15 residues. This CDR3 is CASRPGQGTYNEQFF. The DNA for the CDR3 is TGTGCCAGCAGGCCGGGACAGGGGACCTACAATGAGCAGTTCTTC.

As DNA, the CDR3 is TGTGCCAGCAGCCCTCGGGGAGGTCGGGACACTGAAGCTTTCTTT. Translating it yields CASSPRGGRDTEAFF. The chain has TRBV9 and TRBJ1-1; the D is unclear. The CDR3 consists of 15 residues. Germline CDR1 SGDLS, CDR2 YYNGEE. Deletions cut 4 bases from V and 3 bases from J, with 16 bases between.

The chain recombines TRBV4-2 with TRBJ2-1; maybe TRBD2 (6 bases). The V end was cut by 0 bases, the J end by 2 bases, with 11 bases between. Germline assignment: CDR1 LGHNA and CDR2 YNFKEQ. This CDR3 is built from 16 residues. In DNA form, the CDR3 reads TGTGCCAGCAGCCAAGAGGGCGGGGAACCCTACAATGAGCAGTTCTTC. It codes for CASSQEGGEPYNEQFF.

DNA of the CDR3: TGCGCCAGCAGCAGGGACAGCATGAACACTGAAGCTTTCTTT. It specifies CASSRDSMNTEAFF. The chain joins TRBV5-1 to TRBJ1-1; 7 bases are a match to TRBD1. After removal of 4 bases from V and 0 bases from J, the junction contained 3 bases not matched to a gene. Germline assignment: CDR1 SGHRS and CDR2 YFSETQ. The CDR3 runs 14 residues.

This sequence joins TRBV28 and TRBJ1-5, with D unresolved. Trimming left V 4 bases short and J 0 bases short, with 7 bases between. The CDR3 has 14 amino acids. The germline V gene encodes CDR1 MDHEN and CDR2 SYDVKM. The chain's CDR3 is CASSSQSSNQPQHF. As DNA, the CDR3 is TGTGCCAGCAGTTCTCAGAGTAGCAATCAGCCCCAGCATTTT.

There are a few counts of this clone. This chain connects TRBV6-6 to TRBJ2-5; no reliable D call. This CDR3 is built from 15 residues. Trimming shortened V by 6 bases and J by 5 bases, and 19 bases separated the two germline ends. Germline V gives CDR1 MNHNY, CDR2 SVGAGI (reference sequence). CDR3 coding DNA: TGTGCCAGCAGACCTGTTACGTGGGCCCGGGAGACCCAGTACTTC. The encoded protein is CASRPVTWARETQYF.

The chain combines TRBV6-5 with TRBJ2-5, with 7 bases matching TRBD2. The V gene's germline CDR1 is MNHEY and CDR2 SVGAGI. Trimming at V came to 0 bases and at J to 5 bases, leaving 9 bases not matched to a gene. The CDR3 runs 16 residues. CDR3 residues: CASSYSGGRARETQYF. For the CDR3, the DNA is TGTGCCAGCAGTTACTCGGGGGGGAGGGCCCGGGAGACCCAGTACTTC.

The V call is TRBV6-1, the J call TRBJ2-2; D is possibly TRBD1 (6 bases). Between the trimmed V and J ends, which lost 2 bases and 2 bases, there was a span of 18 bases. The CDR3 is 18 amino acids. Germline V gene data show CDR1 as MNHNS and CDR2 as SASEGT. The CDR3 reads CASSEYLGAGANTGELFF. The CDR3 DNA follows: TGTGCCAGCAGTGAATATCTAGGGGCAGGGGCTAACACCGGGGAGCTGTTTTTT.

The CDR3 spells CASSKGTGARTDTQYF. The CDR3 DNA reads TGCGCCAGCAGCAAAGGGACAGGGGCACGCACAGATACGCAGTATTTT. This chain connects TRBV5-1 to TRBJ2-3; 10 bases agree with TRBD1. After removal of 4 bases from V and 1 base from J, the junction contained 6 bases not matched to a gene. Germline V gene data show CDR1 as SGHRS and CDR2 as YFSETQ. This CDR3 is built from 16 residues.

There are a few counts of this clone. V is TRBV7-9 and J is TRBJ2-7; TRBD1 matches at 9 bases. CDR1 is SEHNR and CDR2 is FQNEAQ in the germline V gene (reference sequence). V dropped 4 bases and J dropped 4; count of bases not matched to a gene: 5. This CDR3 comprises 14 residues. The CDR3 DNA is TGTGCCAGCAGCTCAACCGGGACAGGGTACGAGCAGTACTTC. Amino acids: CASSSTGTGYEQYF.

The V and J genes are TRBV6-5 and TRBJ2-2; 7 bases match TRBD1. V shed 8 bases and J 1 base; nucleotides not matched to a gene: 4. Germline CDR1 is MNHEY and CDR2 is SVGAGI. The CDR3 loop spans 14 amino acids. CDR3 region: CASSRTGNTGELFF. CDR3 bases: TGTGCCAGCTCCCGGACAGGGAACACCGGGGAGCTGTTTTTT.

CDR3 protein: CASSEREKLFF. The CDR3 DNA sequence: TGTGCCAGCAGCGAAAGAGAAAAACTGTTTTTT. The chain uses TRBV16 and TRBJ1-4; D ambiguous. Germline CDR1 reads KGHSY; CDR2 reads FQNENV. V dropped 5 bases and J dropped 8 bases, with 6 bases sitting between them. The CDR3 spans 11 residues.

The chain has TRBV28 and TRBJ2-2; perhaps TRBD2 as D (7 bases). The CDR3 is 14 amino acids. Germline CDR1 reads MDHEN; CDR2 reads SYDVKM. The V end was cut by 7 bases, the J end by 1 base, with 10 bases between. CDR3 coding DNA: TGTGCCAGCACGGGGGGCGGGAACACCGGGGAGCTGTTTTTT. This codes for CASTGGGNTGELFF. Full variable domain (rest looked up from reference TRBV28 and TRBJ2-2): DVKVTQSSRYLVKRTGEKVFLECVQDMDHENMFWYRQDPGLGLRLIYFSYDVKMKEKGDIPEGYSVSREKKERFSLILESASTNQTSMYLCASTGGGNTGELFFGEGSRLTVL.

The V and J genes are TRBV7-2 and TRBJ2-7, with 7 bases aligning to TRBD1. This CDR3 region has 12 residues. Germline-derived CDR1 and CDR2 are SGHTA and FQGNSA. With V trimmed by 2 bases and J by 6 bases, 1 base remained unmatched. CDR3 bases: TGTGCCAGCAGCTTAACAGGGGCCGAGCAGTACTTC. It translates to CASSLTGAEQYF.

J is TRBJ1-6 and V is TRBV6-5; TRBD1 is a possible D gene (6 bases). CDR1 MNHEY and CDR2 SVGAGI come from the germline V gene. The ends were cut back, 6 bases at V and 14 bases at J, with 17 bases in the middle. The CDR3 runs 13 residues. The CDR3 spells CASRGHISSSLHF. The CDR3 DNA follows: TGTGCCAGCAGGGGACACATATCTTCTTCCCTCCACTTT.

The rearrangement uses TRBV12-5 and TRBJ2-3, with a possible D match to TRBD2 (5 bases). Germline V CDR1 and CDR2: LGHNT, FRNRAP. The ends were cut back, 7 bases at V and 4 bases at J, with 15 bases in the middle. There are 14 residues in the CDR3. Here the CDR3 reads CASAENGGADTQYF. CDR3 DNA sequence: TGTGCTAGTGCGGAGAACGGAGGCGCAGATACGCAGTATTTT.

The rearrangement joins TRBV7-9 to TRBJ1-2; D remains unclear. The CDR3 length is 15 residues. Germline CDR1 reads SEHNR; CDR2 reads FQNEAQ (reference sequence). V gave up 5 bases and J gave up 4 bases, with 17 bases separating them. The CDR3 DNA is TGTGCCAGCAGCGAAGCAAATAGGCTAGGCTATGGCTACACCTTC. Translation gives CASSEANRLGYGYTF.

This chain's CDR3 is CASEAGGANTGELFF. CDR3 in DNA: TGTGCCAGCGAAGCGGGAGGCGCCAACACCGGGGAGCTGTTTTTT. The rearrangement uses TRBV2 and TRBJ2-2; 9 bases align to TRBD2. With 8 bases clipped from V and 2 bases from J, the junction kept 6 bases outside the gene matches. Germline CDR1 is SNHLY and CDR2 is FYNNEI. CDR3 length equals 15 residues.

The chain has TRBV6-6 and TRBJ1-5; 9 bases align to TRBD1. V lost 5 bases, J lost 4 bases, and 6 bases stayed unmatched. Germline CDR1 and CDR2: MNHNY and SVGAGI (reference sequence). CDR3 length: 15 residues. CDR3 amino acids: CASSPGDRENQPQHF. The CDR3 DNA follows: TGTGCCAGCAGTCCAGGGGACAGGGAAAATCAGCCCCAGCATTTT.

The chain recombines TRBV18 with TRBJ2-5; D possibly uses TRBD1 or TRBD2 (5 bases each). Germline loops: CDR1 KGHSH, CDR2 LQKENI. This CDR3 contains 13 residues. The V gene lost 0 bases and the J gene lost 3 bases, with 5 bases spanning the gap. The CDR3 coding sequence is TGTGCCAGCTCACCACCGGGGGAAGAGACCCAGTACTTC. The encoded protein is CASSPPGEETQYF.

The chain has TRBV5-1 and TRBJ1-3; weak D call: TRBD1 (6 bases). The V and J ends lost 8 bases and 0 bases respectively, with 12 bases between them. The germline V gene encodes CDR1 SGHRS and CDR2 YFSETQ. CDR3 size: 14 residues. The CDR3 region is CASAGQSSGNTIYF. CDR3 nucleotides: TGCGCCAGTGCTGGACAGTCCTCTGGAAACACCATATATTTT.

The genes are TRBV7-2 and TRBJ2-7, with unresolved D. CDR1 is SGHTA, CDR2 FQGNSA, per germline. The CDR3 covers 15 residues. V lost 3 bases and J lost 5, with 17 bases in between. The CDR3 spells CASSLSVEHKNEQYF. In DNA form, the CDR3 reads TGTGCCAGCAGCTTGTCGGTGGAGCATAAGAACGAGCAGTACTTC.

CDR3 sequence: CASSSVGPGTLYEQYF. CDR3 nucleotide sequence: TGTGCCAGCAGTTCAGTAGGCCCCGGGACATTATACGAGCAGTACTTC. This chain uses TRBV27 with TRBJ2-7, with D perhaps matching TRBD1 (6 bases). Germline CDR1 MNHEY, CDR2 SMNVEV (reference sequence). Trimming cost V 4 bases and J 4 bases, with 20 bases left between them. The length of the CDR3 is 16 residues.